This T cell receptor beta chain appears in the sequencing data of a study of blood T cell repertoires in COVID-19. Repertoires were generated with immunoSEQ multiplex PCR, while TCRdb's copy carries only in-frame clones and drops some. Among roughly 230,000 clones, 88% were seen once, and the ten largest hold over 1.5%. The V gene lost 5 bases and the J gene lost 1 base, with 11 bases spanning the gap. CDR1 is SGHTA, CDR2 FQGNSA, per germline. The CDR3 spans 14 residues. The clonotype comes from a man between 65 and 85 years old with acute or convalescent COVID-19. Material: peripheral blood. V and J are TRBV7-2 and TRBJ2-5; no definite D call. The CDR3 here is CASSPPESQETQYF. In nucleotides, the CDR3 is TGTGCCAGCAGCCCCCCGGAGAGCCAAGAGACCCAGTACTTC. The full variable domain, completed using reference TRBV7-2 and TRBJ2-5, is GAGVSQSPSNKVTEKGKDVELRCDPISGHTALYWYRQSLGQGLEFLIYFQGNSAPDKSGLPSDRFSAERTGGSVSTLTIQRTQQEDSAVYLCASSPPESQETQYFGPGTRLLVL.